A selection of T cell receptor beta chains follows, all from one sample in a study of blood T cell repertoires in COVID-19. Clones were read by immunoSEQ multiplex PCR, and TCRdb kept only the in-frame ones, dropping some. Among around 300,000 clones listed, 80% to 95% were seen once. The sequencing input was peripheral blood. The receptors stem from a woman in her 30s with COVID-19, enrolled during active disease. CDR3s include the opening cysteine and the closing phenylalanine or tryptophan. A D gene is named only where the DNA matches it firmly. Clone sizes are given selectively: once, few, many, or a class where the clone is expanded.

d_call	v_call	j_call	clone_size	cdr3_nt	cdr3_aa
TRBD1	TRBV13	TRBJ2-2	-	TGTGCCAGCAGCTCTACCGGGACAGGTGTTACCGGGGAGCTGTTTTTT	CASSSTGTGVTGELFF
TRBD1	TRBV30	TRBJ1-3	-	TGTGCCTGGAGTCGAAACAGGGGAGGAGGAAACACCATATATTTT	CAWSRNRGGGNTIYF
-	TRBV9	TRBJ1-2	-	TGTGCCAGCAGCGGACCAGATAATCGGGTCTATGGCTACACCTTC	CASSGPDNRVYGYTF
-	TRBV6-2/TRBV6-3	TRBJ2-4	-	TGTGCCAGCAGTTACAGCGAAAACATTCAGTACTTC	CASSYSENIQYF
-	TRBV15	TRBJ2-1	-	TGTGCCACCAGCAGTCTCCAGGACAGCTTCTACAATGAGCAGTTCTTC	CATSSLQDSFYNEQFF
TRBD1	TRBV5-4	TRBJ1-6	-	TGTGCCAGCAGCTTGGGGGGACAGGGTAATCTTTTCAATTCACCCCTCCACTTT	CASSLGGQGNLFNSPLHF
-	TRBV9	TRBJ2-2	-	TGTGCCAGCAGCCCCATAGCGGAGAACACCGGGGAGCTGTTTTTT	CASSPIAENTGELFF
TRBD2	TRBV5-6	TRBJ2-1	-	TGTGCCAGCAGCCGGACTAGCTGGAATGAGCAGTTCTTC	CASSRTSWNEQFF
-	TRBV7-8	TRBJ1-5	-	TGTGCCAGCAGCTTAGTAGCTGACAATCAGCCCCAGCATTTT	CASSLVADNQPQHF
TRBD2	TRBV9	TRBJ2-7	-	TGTGCCAGCAGCCCTAGCGGGAGTTCCTACGAGCAGTACTTC	CASSPSGSSYEQYF
-	TRBV5-1	TRBJ2-7	-	TGCGCCAGCAGCTTGGGTGGGACGCAGGGGTACGAGCAGTACTTC	CASSLGGTQGYEQYF
-	TRBV19	TRBJ1-2	-	TGTGCCAGTAGTACCCCCGCGGCAGGGGCTAACTATGGCTACACCTTC	CASSTPAAGANYGYTF
-	TRBV19	TRBJ1-5	once	TGTGCCAGTAGTCCCCGCCCGGGGGAGAGCAATCAGCCCCAGCATTTT	CASSPRPGESNQPQHF
-	TRBV4-1	TRBJ2-7	few	TGCGCCAGCAGCCAAGACAGGACCTACGAGCAGTACTTC	CASSQDRTYEQYF
-	TRBV6-5	TRBJ1-2	few	TGTGCCAGCAGTTACAGGACAGCCGACCTCGATGGCTACACCTTC	CASSYRTADLDGYTF
-	TRBV6-6	TRBJ2-7	few	TGTGCCAGCAGCCCCGCCAGTAACGAGCAGTACTTC	CASSPASNEQYF
-	TRBV18	TRBJ1-1	-	TGTGCCAGCTCACCTCTTGGACAATCTTATTCTACCTACACTGAAGCTTTCTTT	CASSPLGQSYSTYTEAFF
-	TRBV29-1	TRBJ1-2	-	TGCAGCGCAAACAGGGAATCTAACTATGGCTACACCTTC	CSANRESNYGYTF
-	TRBV28	TRBJ1-4	once	TGTGCCAGCAGTTTAATATACTACTGGGGGCGCGAAACTAATGAAAAACTGTTTTTT	CASSLIYYWGRETNEKLFF
TRBD1	TRBV9	TRBJ2-3	-	TGTGCCAGCAGCGCCCGGACAGGGGGAAGCACAGATACGCAGTATTTT	CASSARTGGSTDTQYF
-	TRBV27	TRBJ2-7	-	TGTGCCAGCAGTTTGGCGTGGGGGGAGTTGCCCTACGAGCAGTACTTC	CASSLAWGELPYEQYF
TRBD1	TRBV28	TRBJ1-1	few	TGTGCCAGCAGTGGGACCAGGGGGCAGAGGGCTGAAGCTTTCTTT	CASSGTRGQRAEAFF
TRBD2	TRBV6-2/TRBV6-3	TRBJ2-1	-	TGTGCCAGCAGTTTAGCGGGACTAGGACGTGCCGGGTACAATGAGCAGTTCTTC	CASSLAGLGRAGYNEQFF
TRBD1	TRBV3-1/TRBV3-2	TRBJ2-1	once	TGTGCCAGCAGCCTCGACAGGGGTATGTGGAATGAGCAGTTCTTC	CASSLDRGMWNEQFF
TRBD1	TRBV11-2	TRBJ2-7	-	TGTGCCAGCAGCTCGGGACAGGGGGGGTACGAGCAGTACTTC	CASSSGQGGYEQYF
-	TRBV15	TRBJ2-1	-	TGTGCCACCAGCAGATCTGAAACCAGTGAGCAGTTCTTC	CATSRSETSEQFF
TRBD1	TRBV11-3	TRBJ1-1	once	TGTGCCAGCAGCTCCGGGACAGTTTCTGAAGCTTTCTTT	CASSSGTVSEAFF
-	TRBV9	TRBJ1-2	-	TGTGCCAGCAGCGTAGGGGCAGGGCCCCTTGATGGCTACACCTTC	CASSVGAGPLDGYTF
-	TRBV19	TRBJ1-6	once	TGTGCCAGTAGTATAGTACTGGAGAGCTCCTATAATTCACCCCTCCACTTT	CASSIVLESSYNSPLHF
-	TRBV7-2	TRBJ1-5	-	TGTGCCAGCAGCGCCCAGATCGATAGCAATCAGCCCCAGCATTTT	CASSAQIDSNQPQHF
TRBD1	TRBV2	TRBJ1-3	-	TGTGCCAGCAGTCTTTCAGGGGGCTCCGGAAACACCATATATTTT	CASSLSGGSGNTIYF
TRBD2	TRBV13	TRBJ2-1	many	TGTGCCAGCAGCTTAGTTACTAGCGGGAGTGGGAATGAGCAGTTCTTC	CASSLVTSGSGNEQFF
-	TRBV3-1/TRBV3-2	TRBJ2-1	-	TGTGCCAGCAGCCAACTACTAGGCCCCCATGAGCAGTTCTTC	CASSQLLGPHEQFF
-	TRBV19	TRBJ2-1	-	TGTGCCAGTAGTTTAGCGGAGAATGAGCAGTTCTTC	CASSLAENEQFF
-	TRBV30	TRBJ1-3	few	TGTGCCTGGAGTTCAACAGGGAAATCCTCTGGAAACACCATATATTTT	CAWSSTGKSSGNTIYF
TRBD2	TRBV5-1	TRBJ2-1	few	TGCGCCAGCAGCTGGGACGGACTAGCGGCTTTCAATGAGCAGTTCTTC	CASSWDGLAAFNEQFF
TRBD1	TRBV5-8	TRBJ1-5	-	TGTGCCAGCAGCTCAGAGACAGGGAGAGGTCAGCCCCAGCATTTT	CASSSETGRGQPQHF
TRBD1	TRBV9	TRBJ2-7	-	TGTGCCAGCAGCGTAGGTTCGGACAGGGGCTACGAGCAGTACTTC	CASSVGSDRGYEQYF
-	TRBV5-1	TRBJ2-7	-	TGCGCCAGCAGCTTCCATAGCTCCTACGAGCAGTACTTC	CASSFHSSYEQYF
TRBD1	TRBV7-8	TRBJ2-7	-	TGTGCCAGCAGCCTTTCCGGGACAGGGGGCAGCGAGCAGTACTTC	CASSLSGTGGSEQYF
-	TRBV5-1	TRBJ2-7	-	TGCGCCAGCAGCTTGACAGGGCTCAGCTCCTACGAGCAGTACTTC	CASSLTGLSSYEQYF
-	TRBV29-1	TRBJ2-3	-	TGCAGCGTTGCCTCGAACGGACTCACAGATACGCAGTATTTT	CSVASNGLTDTQYF
TRBD1	TRBV11-3	TRBJ2-1	-	TGTGCCAGCAGCTTCCGGGACAGCAACAATGAGCAGTTCTTC	CASSFRDSNNEQFF
-	TRBV6-5	TRBJ2-7	-	TGTGCCAGCAGCCAAGAGGGCTCCCCTTCCTACGAGCAGTACTTC	CASSQEGSPSYEQYF
TRBD1	TRBV10-2	TRBJ2-7	-	TGCGCCAGCAGTGAGGACCCGGGACAGGGGGCTTACGAGCAGTACTTC	CASSEDPGQGAYEQYF
TRBD1	TRBV18	TRBJ1-3	-	TGTGCCAGCTCACCGGGACAGGGGGCGCAAGGAAACACCATATATTTT	CASSPGQGAQGNTIYF